The following is a TCR beta chain sequence with its context. Its antigen remains unidentified. Compared with germline, one end of the junction differs, possibly owing to a read error. These data are taken from a study of T cell repertoires in cytomegalovirus infection. As for the study in general: Carrying CMV and the relevant HLA type showed in public TCR beta signatures. Study-wide points: Dominant in the ex vivo response were TCR beta clonotypes restricted by HLA-C and specific for CMV. CMV carriers having the relevant HLA were flagged by cumulative public TCR beta family frequency.

MiXCR, run by TCRdb on the reads, gives a single entry per CDR3 protein. The top ten hold less than 9.5% of the sample, which has 630,000 or so distinct CDR3 sequences, about 24% seen once. The germline CDR1 and CDR2 sequences are PRHDT and FYEKMQ (reference sequence). This CDR3 has 14 residues. The material sequenced was CD8+ T cells from PBMCs. The rearrangement joins TRBV13 to TRBJ2-3; D is unclear. The clonotype was recovered from a human donor in good health (CMV status not recorded). Some clones in this sample may be carry-over from other donors' samples. The CDR3: CANSFAMDRDTQYF. In DNA form, the CDR3 reads TGTGCCAACAGCTTCGCTATGGACCGAGATACGCAGTATTTT.